A selection of T cell receptor beta chains follows, all from one sample in a study of radiotherapy plus CTLA-4 blockade in lung cancer. The repertoire was sequenced with immunoSEQ multiplex PCR; TCRdb's copy has only in-frame clones and lacks some. The table lists over 100,000 clones, 81% of them singletons, with 3% to 4% in the top ten. This sample comprised peripheral blood, obtained from a patient treated with radiotherapy plus ipilimumab. The receptors derive from a human donor with non-small cell lung cancer that progressed on radiotherapy plus ipilimumab. Some clones in this sample may be carry-over from other donors' samples. Both conserved end residues are part of each CDR3. Each record gives: CDR3 protein, CDR3 DNA, D gene, V gene, J gene, clone size. The D gene is left open where the match is weak. Some rows have no size entry. The others give once, few or many, or a class for an expanded clone.

CAISEVRAGTYEQYF	TGTGCCATCAGTGAGGTGCGGGCGGGCACCTACGAGCAGTACTTC	.	TRBV10-3	TRBJ2-7	.
CSVDNGGNTGELFF	TGCAGCGTTGATAACGGGGGAAACACCGGGGAGCTGTTTTTT	.	TRBV29-1	TRBJ2-2	once
CAISERDSGYGYTF	TGTGCCATCAGTGAACGGGACTCCGGCTATGGCTACACCTTC	.	TRBV10-3	TRBJ1-2	.
CASSLWTSRQTQYF	TGTGCCAGCTCACTTTGGACTAGCAGGCAGACCCAGTACTTC	TRBD2	TRBV18	TRBJ2-5	.
CASSFGAGGFYEQYF	TGTGCCAGCAGTTTCGGGGCAGGGGGGTTCTACGAGCAGTACTTC	.	TRBV27	TRBJ2-7	.
CASSQGEGLNTEAFF	TGCGCCAGCAGCCAAGGAGAGGGATTGAACACTGAAGCTTTCTTT	.	TRBV4-3	TRBJ1-1	.
CASRGAGWGEQYF	TGCGCCAGCAGGGGGGCCGGGTGGGGCGAGCAGTACTTC	.	TRBV5-1	TRBJ2-7	once
CASSPSRRVRYEQYF	TGTGCCAGCAGCCCATCCAGGAGGGTACGCTACGAGCAGTACTTC	.	TRBV21-1	TRBJ2-7	.
CASSQTGQSYEQYF	TGCGCCAGCAGCCAGACGGGACAGTCCTACGAGCAGTACTTC	TRBD1	TRBV4-1	TRBJ2-7	.
CASSPPAPREQYF	TGTGCCAGTAGTCCCCCGGCCCCGAGGGAGCAGTACTTC	.	TRBV19	TRBJ2-7	.
CASSLEHRGAYGYTF	TGTGCCAGCAGTTTAGAGCACAGGGGGGCCTATGGCTACACCTTC	TRBD1	TRBV5-6	TRBJ1-2	.
CASSLTGSTDTQYF	TGTGCCAGCAGCTTGACAGGGAGCACAGATACGCAGTATTTT	TRBD1	TRBV27	TRBJ2-3	.
CASSFAGARYEQYF	TGCGCCAGCAGCTTTGCGGGGGCGAGGTACGAGCAGTACTTC	.	TRBV5-1	TRBJ2-7	.
CASSQDLHRDNCYF	TGCGCCAGCAGCCAAGATCTTCACCGGGACAACTGTTACTTC	.	TRBV4-3	TRBJ2-7	.
CASTPDRYNEQFF	TGTGCCAGCACTCCGGACCGGTACAATGAGCAGTTCTTC	.	TRBV6-1	TRBJ2-1	.
CASSRRPSEAFF	TGTGCCAGCAGCCGAAGACCAAGTGAAGCTTTCTTT	.	TRBV5-8	TRBJ1-1	.
CASSGDRRNVNEKLFF	TGTGCCAGCAGCGGAGACAGGAGAAATGTGAATGAAAAACTGTTTTTT	.	TRBV7-9	TRBJ1-4	.
CASSQVVYRRTSYEQYF	TGTGCCAGCAGCCAAGTAGTGTACAGGCGAACTTCCTACGAGCAGTACTTC	.	TRBV4-2	TRBJ2-7	.
CASSLGLAGGLYNEQFF	TGTGCCAGCAGCTTGGGGTTAGCGGGGGGGCTTTACAATGAGCAGTTCTTC	TRBD2	TRBV5-4	TRBJ2-1	.
CASSISGQGETQYF	TGTGCCAGTAGTATATCAGGACAGGGGGAGACCCAGTACTTC	TRBD1	TRBV19	TRBJ2-5	.
CASSLGVALAVYNEQFF	TGTGCCAGCAGCTTGGGAGTCGCACTAGCGGTTTACAATGAGCAGTTCTTC	TRBD2	TRBV5-4	TRBJ2-1	.
CASSLSQPGETQYF	TGCGCCAGCAGCTTGTCACAGCCCGGGGAGACCCAGTACTTC	.	TRBV5-1	TRBJ2-5	.
CASSPSTLSGETQYF	TGTGCCAGCAGCCCCTCGACCCTTAGCGGAGAGACCCAGTACTTC	.	TRBV7-9	TRBJ2-5	.